The source of this T cell receptor (beta chain) is a study of neoadjuvant nivolumab and ipilimumab in lung cancer (dated by TCRdb to about 2020). Background on the whole study: Nivolumab was given at 3 mg/kg intravenously on days 1, 15 and 29, and the combination arm added ipilimumab 1 mg/kg on day 1 only. For each study arm, the primary endpoint of the trial was the rate of major pathologic response (MPR) in the intention-to-treat population. A total of 40 to 45 patients with operable NSCLC were treated in the trial, with about 23 randomized to nivolumab monotherapy and about 21 randomized to nivolumab plus ipilimumab. Matched pretherapy and resected tumor pairs were analyzed for seven patients: four treated with nivolumab and three with nivolumab plus ipilimumab. The study compared TCR repertoires in pretherapy (baseline) peripheral blood with TCR repertoires in tumors resected at surgery following neoadjuvant immune checkpoint blockade. The paper's findings and limits, for the study overall: TCR richness and clonality were greater in resected tumors than in tumor-adjacent uninvolved lung, and increases were seen in more dual-therapy-treated tumors. A positive correlation was observed between pretherapy blood TCR richness and richness in tumors resected after neoadjuvant therapy (Spearman R = 0.82). From pretherapy to surgery, tumor T-cell richness and clonality went up in three of three dual-therapy tumors, versus only two of four nivolumab-treated tumors. There was no significant correlation between TCR clonality and pathologic tumor regression, and just a single major-pathologic-response sample was available for the clonality-regression analysis. A small number of samples was subjected to TCR sequencing.

The CDR3 contains 13 residues, cysteine and phenylalanine counted. Only CDR3 DNA remains: 39 bases, in frame from the first base. The germline ends are 18 bases apart after V is trimmed by 3 bases and J by 13 bases. CDR1 and CDR2, per the germline V gene (reference sequence), are GTSNPN and SVGIG. To prepare the library, the immunoSEQ multiplex PCR assay was applied. In the paper's pipeline: Repertoires were summarized by richness and clonality, and significantly expanded and contracted clones were identified between pre- and post-therapy samples. Not all clones reach the TCRdb copy of this immuneACCESS table, which keeps in-frame sequences only. Checked studies attribute under half of the gap to unresolved V genes and leave the rest unexplained. D and trimming were read from the DNA, whereas the V and J calls and clone size are those reported in that table. For this sample there are about 38,000 clones; roughly 89% appear just once. The ten largest make up about 3.6% of the sample.

The time point label of this sample denotes: pretherapy, before neoadjuvant immune checkpoint inhibitors. The samples were obtained from NEOSTAR, a phase 2 randomized trial that tested neoadjuvant nivolumab or nivolumab plus ipilimumab, followed by surgery, in operable NSCLC. Comments on this clone: Its antigen remains unidentified. No base quality values were provided; no much bigger clone lies one nucleotide off.

The chain links TRBV30 with TRBJ1-4; possibly the D gene is TRBD1, per 5 matching bases. The clonotype originates from an adult with non-small cell lung cancer. The specimen comprised peripheral blood, sampled before neoadjuvant nivolumab, alone or with ipilimumab. The nucleotides are TGTGCCTGGAGCGACGGGACGGCAGTCGGACTGTTTTTT. Translated, this gives CAWSDGTAVGLFF.